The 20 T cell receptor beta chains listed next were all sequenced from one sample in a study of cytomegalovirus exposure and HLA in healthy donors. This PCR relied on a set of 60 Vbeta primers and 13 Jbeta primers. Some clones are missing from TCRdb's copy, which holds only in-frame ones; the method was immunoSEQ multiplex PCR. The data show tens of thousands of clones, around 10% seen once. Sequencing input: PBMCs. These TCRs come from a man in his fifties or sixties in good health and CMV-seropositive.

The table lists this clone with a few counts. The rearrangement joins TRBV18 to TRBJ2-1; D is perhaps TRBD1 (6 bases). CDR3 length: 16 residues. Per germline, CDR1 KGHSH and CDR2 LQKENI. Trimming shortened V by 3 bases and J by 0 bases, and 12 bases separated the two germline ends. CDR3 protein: CASSPQQGFSYNEQFF. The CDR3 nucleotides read TGTGCCAGCTCACCGCAGCAGGGGTTCTCCTACAATGAGCAGTTCTTC.

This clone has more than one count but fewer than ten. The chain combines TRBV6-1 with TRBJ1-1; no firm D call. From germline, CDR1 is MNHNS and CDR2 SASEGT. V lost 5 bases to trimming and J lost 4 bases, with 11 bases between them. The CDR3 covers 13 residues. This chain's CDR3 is CASSPARATEAFF. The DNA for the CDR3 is TGTGCCAGCAGTCCGGCGAGGGCCACTGAAGCTTTCTTT.

This CDR3 is CASSEALVSGVGEKLFF. The CDR3 DNA sequence: TGTGCCAGCAGTGAAGCCCTAGTATCAGGGGTTGGTGAAAAACTGTTTTTT. The chain uses TRBV6-1 and TRBJ1-4; D might be TRBD1 (6 bases). Germline values: CDR1 MNHNS, CDR2 SASEGT. The CDR3 totals 17 residues. Trimming stripped 0 bases from V and 7 bases from J, with 18 bases between.

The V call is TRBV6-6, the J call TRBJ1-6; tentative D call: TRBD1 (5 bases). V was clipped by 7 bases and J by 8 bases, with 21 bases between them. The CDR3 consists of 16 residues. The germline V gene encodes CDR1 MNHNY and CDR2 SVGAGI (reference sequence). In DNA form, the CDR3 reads TGTGCCAGCACTCCCGGCCTAGGGGCGGTGGATTCACCCCTCCACTTT. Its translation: CASTPGLGAVDSPLHF.

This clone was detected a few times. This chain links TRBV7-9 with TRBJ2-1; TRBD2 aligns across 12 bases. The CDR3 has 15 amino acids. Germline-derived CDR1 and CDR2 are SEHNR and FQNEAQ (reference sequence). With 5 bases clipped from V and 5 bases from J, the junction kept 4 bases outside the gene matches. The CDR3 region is CASSAGLAGDNEQFF. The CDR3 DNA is TGTGCCAGCAGCGCGGGACTAGCGGGCGACAATGAGCAGTTCTTC.

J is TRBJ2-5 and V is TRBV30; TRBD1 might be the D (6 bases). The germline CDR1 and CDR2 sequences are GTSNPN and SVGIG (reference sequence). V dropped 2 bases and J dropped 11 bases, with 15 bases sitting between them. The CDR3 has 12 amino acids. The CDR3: CAWSQAPTGQYF. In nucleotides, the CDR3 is TGTGCCTGGAGTCAGGCCCCCACAGGGCAGTACTTC.

The CDR3 DNA sequence: TGTGCCAGCAGGCCTAGCGGGGATACCTACGAGCAGTACTTC. It codes for CASRPSGDTYEQYF. The chain has TRBV28 and TRBJ2-7, with TRBD2 matching 9 bases. CDR1 MDHEN and CDR2 SYDVKM come from the germline V gene. V lost 6 bases and J lost 2; bases outside the gene matches: 5. CDR3 size: 14 residues.

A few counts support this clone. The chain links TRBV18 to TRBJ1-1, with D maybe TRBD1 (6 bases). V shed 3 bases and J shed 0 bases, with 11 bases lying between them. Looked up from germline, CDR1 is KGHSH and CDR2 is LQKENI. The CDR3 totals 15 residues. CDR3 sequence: CASSPGQFMNTEAFF. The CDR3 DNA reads TGTGCCAGCTCACCTGGACAGTTTATGAACACTGAAGCTTTCTTT.

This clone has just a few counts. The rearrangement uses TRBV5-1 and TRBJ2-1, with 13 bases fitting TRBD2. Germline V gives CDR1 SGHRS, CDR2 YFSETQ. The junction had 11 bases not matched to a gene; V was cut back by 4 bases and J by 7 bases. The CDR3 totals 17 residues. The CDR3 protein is CASSLDRLAGGQNEQFF. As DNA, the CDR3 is TGCGCCAGCAGCCTGGACCGACTAGCGGGAGGTCAGAATGAGCAGTTCTTC. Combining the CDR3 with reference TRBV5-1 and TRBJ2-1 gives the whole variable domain KAGVTQTPRYLIKTRGQQVTLSCSPISGHRSVSWYQQTPGQGLQFLFEYFSETQRNKGNFPGRFSGRQFSNSRSEMNVSTLELGDSALYLCASSLDRLAGGQNEQFFGPGTRLTVL.

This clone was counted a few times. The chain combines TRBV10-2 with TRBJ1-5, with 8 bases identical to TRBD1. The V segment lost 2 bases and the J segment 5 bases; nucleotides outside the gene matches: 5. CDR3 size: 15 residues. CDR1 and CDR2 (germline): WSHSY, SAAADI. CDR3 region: CASSERDRGDQPQHF. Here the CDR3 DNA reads TGCGCCAGCAGTGAGCGAGACAGGGGAGATCAGCCCCAGCATTTT.

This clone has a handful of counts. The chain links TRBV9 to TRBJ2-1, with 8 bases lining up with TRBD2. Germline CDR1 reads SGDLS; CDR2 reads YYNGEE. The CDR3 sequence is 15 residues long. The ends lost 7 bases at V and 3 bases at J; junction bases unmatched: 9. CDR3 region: CASSRGGSNYNEQFF. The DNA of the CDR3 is TGTGCCAGCTCCCGGGGGGGAAGTAACTACAATGAGCAGTTCTTC.

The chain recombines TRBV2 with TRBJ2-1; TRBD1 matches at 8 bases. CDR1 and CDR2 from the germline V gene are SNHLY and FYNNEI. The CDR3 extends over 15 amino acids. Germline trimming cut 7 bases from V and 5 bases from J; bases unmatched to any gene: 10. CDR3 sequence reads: CASNIPGQADNEQFF. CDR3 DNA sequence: TGTGCCAGCAATATACCGGGACAGGCAGACAATGAGCAGTTCTTC.

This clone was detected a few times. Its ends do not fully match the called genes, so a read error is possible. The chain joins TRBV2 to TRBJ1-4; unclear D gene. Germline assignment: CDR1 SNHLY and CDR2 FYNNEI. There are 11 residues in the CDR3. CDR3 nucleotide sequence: TGTGCCAGCAGTGGGCCCAGAGGGTCGATTTTT. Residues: CASSGPRGSIF.

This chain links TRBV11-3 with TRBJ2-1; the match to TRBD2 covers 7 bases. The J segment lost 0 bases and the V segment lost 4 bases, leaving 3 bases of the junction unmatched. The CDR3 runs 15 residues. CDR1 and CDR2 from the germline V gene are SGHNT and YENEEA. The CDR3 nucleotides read TGTGCCAGCAGCTCCACTAGCGTCTCCTACAATGAGCAGTTCTTC. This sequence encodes CASSSTSVSYNEQFF.

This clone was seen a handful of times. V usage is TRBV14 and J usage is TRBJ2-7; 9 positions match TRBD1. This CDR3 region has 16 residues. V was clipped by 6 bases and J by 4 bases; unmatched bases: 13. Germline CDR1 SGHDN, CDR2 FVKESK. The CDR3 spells CASSGLDGTGIYEQYF. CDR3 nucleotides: TGTGCCAGCAGTGGGTTGGACGGGACAGGGATTTACGAGCAGTACTTC.

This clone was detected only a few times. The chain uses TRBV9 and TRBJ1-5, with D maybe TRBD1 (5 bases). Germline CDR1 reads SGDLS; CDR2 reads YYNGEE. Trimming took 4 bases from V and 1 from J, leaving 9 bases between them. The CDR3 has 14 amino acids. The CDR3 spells CASSMGQSNQPQHF. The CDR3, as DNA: TGTGCCAGCAGCATGGGGCAGAGCAATCAGCCCCAGCATTTT.

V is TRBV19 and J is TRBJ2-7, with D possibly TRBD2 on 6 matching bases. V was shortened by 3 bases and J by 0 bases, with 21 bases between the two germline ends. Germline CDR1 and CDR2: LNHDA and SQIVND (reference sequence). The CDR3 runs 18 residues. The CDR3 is CASSISIGGVASSYEQYF. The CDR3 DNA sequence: TGTGCCAGTAGTATTTCGATTGGAGGGGTCGCGAGCTCCTACGAGCAGTACTTC.

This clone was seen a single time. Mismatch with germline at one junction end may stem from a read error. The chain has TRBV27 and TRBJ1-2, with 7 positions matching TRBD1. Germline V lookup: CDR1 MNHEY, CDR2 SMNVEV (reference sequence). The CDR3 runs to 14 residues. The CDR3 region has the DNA TGTGCCAGCAGGACCGGGGACAGAACCTATTGCTACACCTTC. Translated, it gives CASRTGDRTYCYTF.

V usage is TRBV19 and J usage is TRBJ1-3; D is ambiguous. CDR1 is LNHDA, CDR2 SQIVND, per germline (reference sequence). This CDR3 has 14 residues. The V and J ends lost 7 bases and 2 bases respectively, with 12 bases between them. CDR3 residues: CASTPTGAGNTIYF. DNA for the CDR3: TGTGCCAGTACCCCGACCGGGGCTGGAAACACCATATATTTT.

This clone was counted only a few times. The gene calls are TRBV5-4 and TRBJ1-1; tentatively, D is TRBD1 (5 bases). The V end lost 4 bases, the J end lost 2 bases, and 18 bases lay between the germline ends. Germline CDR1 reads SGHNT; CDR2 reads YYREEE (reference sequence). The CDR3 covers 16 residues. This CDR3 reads CASSLGRAGPNTEAFF. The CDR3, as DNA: TGTGCCAGCAGCCTCGGGAGGGCAGGGCCAAACACTGAAGCTTTCTTT.